This is a list of T cell receptor beta chains from one sample in a study of shared clonotypes between healthy human individuals. The protocol was immunoSEQ multiplex PCR, while the TCRdb copy is restricted to in-frame clones and leaves out a portion. Of 2 million to 2.5 million clones detected, approximately 96% appear once; the ten largest clones hold roughly 0.13%. Sequenced sample: naive CD4+ T cells sorted from blood. The receptors stem from a man between 18 and 29 years old in good health. The conserved cysteine and the conserved F or W are not part of the CDR3 here.

TRBV2,11,ASVSDRSKTQY
TRBV30,8,AWMREKLF
TRBV6-5,11,ASSREPTGELF
TRBV30,9,AWSVGDTQY
TRBV6-1,14,ASSGGLAGSYNEQF
TRBV18,13,ASSPAHGNTGELF
TRBV10-3,14,AISDGTGDSNQPQH
TRBV2,12,ASSEGLSGQPQH
TRBV2,13,ASSARTGDGKTQY
TRBV30,11,AWTTGGYNEQF
TRBV10-2,12,AVSGKGGTGELF
TRBV30,12,AWNLATNTGELF
TRBV10-2,12,ASSEVEGNTEAF
TRBV30,9,AWTTYNEQF
TRBV7-2,14,ASSLALAGVGETQY
TRBV27,13,ASRPGTGRRWELF
TRBV10-3,13,AISPTSGDNNVLT
TRBV7-2,13,ARRSGTVPTDTQY
TRBV2,15,ASSEATDLSSYNEQF
TRBV7-2,12,ASSSGTSGTTQY
TRBV18,13,ASSPGQGAYNEQF
TRBV14,11,ASSQDLIYEQY
TRBV7-3,14,ASSASAGTGVNEQF
TRBV4-2,12,ASSQEGISQPQH
TRBV11-2,12,ASSLGQGNTEAF
TRBV5-1,12,ASSLDRVNTEAF
TRBV10-2,13,ASSQLGIAYNEQF
TRBV4-3,15,ASSQNLAFPTSGELF
TRBV27,16,ASSLRNRGLGSNQPQH
TRBV6-1,13,ASSERRGLGETQY
TRBV6-6,11,ASSYSVSEKLF
TRBV2,13,ASSEGSVGGDEQF
TRBV5-1,13,ASSLDARIDYEQY
TRBV6-1,10,ASNRDSYEQY
TRBV7-2,12,ASSLNWNTGELF
TRBV11-2,11,ASSPRQGTSLH
TRBV7-8,18,ASSLALGQTYRDSGNTIY
TRBV2,9,ASRTNTEAF
TRBV19,13,ASSISVAGQETQY
TRBV6-1,17,ASSEAFGGQGMSSGGYT
TRBV10-2,10,ASTAGGETQY
TRBV6-5,13,ASSYSSTGNTEAF
TRBV10-3,11,AISGTAQETQY
TRBV5-1,13,ASSLGDFDKETQY
TRBV5-7,11,ASRILDLYEQY
TRBV18,12,ASTGTGADYGYT